A selection of T cell receptor beta chains follows, all from one sample in a study of blood T cell repertoires in COVID-19. The assay was immunoSEQ multiplex PCR, and TCRdb's table has in-frame clones only and misses some. The sample lists approximately 150,000 clones; over 80% were seen once. The sequenced material came from peripheral blood. Source of these receptors: a woman in her forties or fifties with acute or convalescent COVID-19. The CDR3 runs from the conserved cysteine through the conserved F or W. For some rows the clone size is stated as once, few or many, or as a class when expanded; others skip it.

cdr3_length	v_call	clone_size	j_call	cdr3_aa
15	TRBV7-2	.	TRBJ1-4	CASSPRQGADEKLFF
18	TRBV30	once	TRBJ1-6	CAWSVRGELIPRNSPLHF
15	TRBV27	.	TRBJ2-3	CASSLSDGRVDTQYF
15	TRBV27	.	TRBJ1-4	CASSSTGSTNEKLFF
15	TRBV27	once	TRBJ2-5	CASSFGNRLGETQYF
12	TRBV6-6	.	TRBJ1-2	CASSPDRGSNTF
15	TRBV6-6	.	TRBJ2-1	CASSYADRSNNEQFF
18	TRBV28	.	TRBJ2-1	CASRGLAGALSSYNEQFF
16	TRBV4-1	.	TRBJ2-3	CASSQVLAGETDTQYF
16	TRBV5-1	.	TRBJ2-7	CASSLSRQGEAYEQYF
17	TRBV4-2	few	TRBJ2-3	CASSQTGTSGGTDTQYF
15	TRBV5-4	.	TRBJ2-7	CASSFRTDYSYEQYF
15	TRBV19	.	TRBJ1-1	CASSITGRLNTEAFF
14	TRBV6-5	.	TRBJ2-7	CASSYGTSGYEQYF
17	TRBV15	.	TRBJ2-1	CATSRSLQGRSYNEQFF
17	TRBV15	few	TRBJ1-5	CATSVPDSSYSNQPQHF
19	TRBV4-1	.	TRBJ2-3	CASSQDRASGGAGADTQYF
15	TRBV10-2	.	TRBJ1-5	CASSDAQGFNQPQHF
16	TRBV24-1	.	TRBJ2-3	CATSDGTSGGPDTQYF
12	TRBV28	.	TRBJ2-7	CASRRESYEQYF
16	TRBV9	.	TRBJ2-7	CASSVTPGLAGNEQYF
18	TRBV19	.	TRBJ2-7	CASSFSYGEGGLISEQYF
13	TRBV10-3	.	TRBJ2-1	CAIGQGPFNEQFF
13	TRBV29-1	.	TRBJ1-2	CSARGAASGGYTF
13	TRBV6-5	.	TRBJ1-6	CASSSWGNSPLHF
16	TRBV15	.	TRBJ1-2	CATSRDRTQGAAGYTF
14	TRBV19	.	TRBJ1-2	CASSTQDSPHGYTF
15	TRBV6-5	.	TRBJ1-4	CASSKTTGIGEKLFF
15	TRBV25-1	.	TRBJ1-6	CASSDLDRGDSPLHF
16	TRBV11-2	.	TRBJ2-1	CASSSSGTSSSNEQFF
14	TRBV5-4	.	TRBJ2-7	CASSYRGTPYEQYF
13	TRBV7-3	.	TRBJ2-1	CASSLYVENEQFF
16	TRBV5-4	once	TRBJ1-2	CASSFLREDLIYGYTF
16	TRBV25-1	.	TRBJ1-2	CASRAHGTGANYGYTF
15	TRBV5-1	.	TRBJ1-2	CASSSVQGWDYGYTF
18	TRBV25-1	.	TRBJ1-2	CASSESFGQGGSNYGYTF
11	TRBV5-1	.	TRBJ2-7	CASRWRGQQYF
15	TRBV28	.	TRBJ1-1	CASSFPQGVNTEAFF
15	TRBV27	.	TRBJ2-5	CASSDRGDPGETQYF
14	TRBV5-1	.	TRBJ1-2	CASSFSGSPYGYTF
13	TRBV7-3	.	TRBJ2-5	CASSLAGGETQYF
14	TRBV29-1	.	TRBJ1-2	CSVVGGAGGYGYTF
15	TRBV13	.	TRBJ1-2	CASGELRQDAVGYTF
13	TRBV12-3/TRBV12-4	once	TRBJ1-2	CASSLGGRHGYTF
13	TRBV5-5	.	TRBJ2-5	CASTARQGETQYF
13	TRBV18	.	TRBJ1-1	CASSQGASTEAFF
14	TRBV5-8	.	TRBJ1-2	CASRAGAGNYGYTF
13	TRBV10-1	.	TRBJ1-1	CASSRDRNTEAFF
16	TRBV18	.	TRBJ1-5	CASSPPGPSGNQPQHF
16	TRBV4-2	.	TRBJ1-1	CASSQGIGQFHTEAFF
12	TRBV7-8	once	TRBJ1-5	CASSPGLQPQHF
14	TRBV6-5	.	TRBJ2-7	CASSPRGASYEQYF
17	TRBV5-4	.	TRBJ2-1	CASSLSLLAGNYNEQFF
15	TRBV3-1/TRBV3-2	.	TRBJ2-3	CASSQGGGERDTQYF
14	TRBV5-4	.	TRBJ1-6	CASSLQVHNSPLHF
17	TRBV7-6	.	TRBJ1-5	CASSSRGGGGSNQPQHF
15	TRBV5-5	.	TRBJ2-3	CASSLSLIEGDTQYF
13	TRBV7-3	.	TRBJ2-5	CASSLGGLETQYF
16	TRBV11-1	.	TRBJ2-5	CASSLDVSGTAGTQYF
15	TRBV4-1	.	TRBJ1-5	CASSQETGVGQPQHF